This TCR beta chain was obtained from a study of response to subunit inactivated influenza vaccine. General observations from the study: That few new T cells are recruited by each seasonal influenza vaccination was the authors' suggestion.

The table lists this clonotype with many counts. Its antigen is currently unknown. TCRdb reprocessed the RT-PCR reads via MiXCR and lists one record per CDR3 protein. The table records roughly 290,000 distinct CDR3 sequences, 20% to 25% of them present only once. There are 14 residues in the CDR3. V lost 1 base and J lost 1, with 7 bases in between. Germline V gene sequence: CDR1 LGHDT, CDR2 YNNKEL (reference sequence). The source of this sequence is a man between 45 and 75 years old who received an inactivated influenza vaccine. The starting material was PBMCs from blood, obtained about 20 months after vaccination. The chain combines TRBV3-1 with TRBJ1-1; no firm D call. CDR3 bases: TGTGCCAGCAGCCAAGTACGGGCGAACACTGAAGCTTTCTTT. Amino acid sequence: CASSQVRANTEAFF. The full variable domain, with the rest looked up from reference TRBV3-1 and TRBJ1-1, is DTAVSQTPKYLVTQMGNDKSIKCEQNLGHDTMYWYKQDSKKFLKIMFSYNNKELIINETVPNRFSPKSPDKAHLNLHINSLELGDSAVYFCASSQVRANTEAFFGQGTRLTVV.